A single sample gave rise to the 17 T cell receptor beta chains below, sequenced in a study of blood T cell repertoires in COVID-19. Assay used: immunoSEQ multiplex PCR; TCRdb lists only in-frame clones, some missing. The table lists about 14,000 clones, approximately 83% of them singletons. The sample consisted of peripheral blood. These receptor sequences come from a woman aged 60-70 years with acute or convalescent COVID-19.

This sequence joins TRBV11-3 and TRBJ2-5, with D possibly matching TRBD2 (7 bases). This CDR3 region has 15 residues. V was pared by 5 bases and J by 1 base, with 14 bases between. CDR1 and CDR2 from the germline V gene are SGHNT and YENEEA. CDR3 in amino acids: CASSRSGTSQETQYF. The CDR3 bases are TGTGCCAGCAGCCGGAGCGGGACAAGCCAAGAGACCCAGTACTTC.

The rearrangement joins TRBV2 to TRBJ1-2; maybe TRBD1 (5 bases). CDR1 SNHLY and CDR2 FYNNEI come from the germline V gene. This CDR3 contains 18 residues. The CDR3 region is CAQPVGALNRIPNYGYTF. CDR3 nucleotide sequence: TGTGCTCAGCCGGTAGGGGCTCTTAATCGGATACCTAACTATGGCTACACCTTC.

This clone appeared a single time. The chain carries TRBV27 and TRBJ2-7, with 7 bases aligning to TRBD1. Germline V CDR1 and CDR2: MNHEY, SMNVEV (reference sequence). J gave up 2 bases and V 3 bases, and 4 bases lay outside the gene matches. The CDR3 has 14 residues. The CDR3 is CASSFSTGPYEQYF. CDR3 nucleotide sequence: TGTGCCAGCAGTTTCTCGACAGGGCCCTACGAGCAGTACTTC.

The rearrangement uses TRBV6-5 and TRBJ1-4; D is perhaps TRBD1 (6 bases). There are 16 residues in the CDR3. Per germline, CDR1 MNHEY and CDR2 SVGAGI. V was clipped by 5 bases and J by 8 bases, with 21 bases between them. CDR3 protein: CASSHYLGGYGEKLFF. As DNA, the CDR3 is TGTGCCAGCAGTCACTATCTAGGGGGTTATGGGGAAAAACTGTTTTTT.

The chain has TRBV6-4 and TRBJ1-4, with D possibly TRBD1 on 6 matching bases. V was trimmed by 5 bases and J by 0 bases, leaving 13 bases between them. This CDR3 spans 16 amino acids. Looked up from germline, CDR1 is MRHNA and CDR2 is SNTAGT. CDR3 region: CASSLENRATNEKLFF. The CDR3 DNA is TGTGCCAGCAGTCTAGAGAACAGGGCAACTAATGAAAAACTGTTTTTT.

The V call is TRBV28, the J call TRBJ2-7, with TRBD1 as a possible D gene (6 bases). Germline V CDR1 and CDR2: MDHEN, SYDVKM. The CDR3 spans 15 residues. Trimming took 4 bases from V and 3 from J, leaving 16 bases between them. CDR3: CASSSPATGGYEQYF. The CDR3 bases are TGTGCCAGCAGTTCCCCCGCGACAGGAGGCTACGAGCAGTACTTC. Based on the CDR3 plus reference TRBV28 and TRBJ2-7, the full variable domain is DVKVTQSSRYLVKRTGEKVFLECVQDMDHENMFWYRQDPGLGLRLIYFSYDVKMKEKGDIPEGYSVSREKKERFSLILESASTNQTSMYLCASSSPATGGYEQYFGPGTRLTVT.

The chain carries TRBV15 and TRBJ2-3, with 8 bases identical to TRBD1. Trimming took 2 bases from V and 5 from J; bases not matched to a gene: 6. The CDR3 extends over 15 amino acids. Germline assignment: CDR1 LNHNV and CDR2 YYDKDF (reference sequence). The CDR3 is CATSRRQGTRDTQYF. In nucleotides, the CDR3 is TGTGCCACCAGCAGACGACAGGGGACGAGAGATACGCAGTATTTT.

The chain employs TRBV11-2 and TRBJ2-7, with TRBD1 as a possible D gene (5 bases). V dropped 1 base and J dropped 7 bases, with 14 bases sitting between them. The CDR3 totals 14 residues. The V gene's germline CDR1 is SGHAT and CDR2 FQNNGV. The CDR3 sequence: CASSLVTGPREQYF. DNA of the CDR3: TGTGCCAGCAGCTTAGTTACAGGACCCCGGGAGCAGTACTTC.

V and J are TRBV7-2 and TRBJ2-7, with 9 bases lining up with TRBD1. CDR3 length: 14 amino acids. With V trimmed by 6 bases and J by 3 bases, 6 bases remained unmatched. Germline V gene data show CDR1 as SGHTA and CDR2 as FQGNSA. The CDR3 region is CASRRTGAYYEQYF. The CDR3 bases are TGTGCCAGCAGGCGGACAGGGGCGTACTACGAGCAGTACTTC.

The rearrangement uses TRBV5-1 and TRBJ2-1; D is possibly TRBD2 (7 bases). Trimming took off 2 bases at V and 9 bases at J, with 18 bases between the two ends. Germline V gene lookup returns CDR1 SGHRS and CDR2 YFSETQ. The CDR3 sequence is 15 residues long. The CDR3 is CASSLQGGFFGEQFF. In DNA, the CDR3 is TGCGCCAGCAGCTTACAGGGAGGGTTTTTCGGTGAGCAGTTCTTC.

V is TRBV30 and J is TRBJ1-6, with D uncertain. The V end was cut by 5 bases, the J end by 8 bases, with 13 bases between. CDR1 and CDR2 from the germline V gene are GTSNPN and SVGIG (reference sequence). The CDR3 totals 13 residues. The CDR3 here is CAWSEGSDSPLHF. CDR3 DNA sequence: TGTGCCTGGTCAGAGGGATCGGATTCACCCCTCCACTTT. Full variable domain (missing parts from reference TRBV30 and TRBJ1-6): SQTIHQWPATLVQPVGSPLSLECTVEGTSNPNLYWYRQAAGRGLQLLFYSVGIGQISSEVPQNLSASRPQDRQFILSSKKLLLSDSGFYLCAWSEGSDSPLHFGNGTRLTVT.

Notes on this clone: An end of the junction differs from the germline gene, which may be a read error. The V call is TRBV19, the J call TRBJ2-3, with 10 bases lining up with TRBD1. The CDR3 length is 18 residues. Germline CDR1 is LNHDA and CDR2 is SQIVND (reference sequence). As DNA, the CDR3 is TGTGCCAGTAGTAACACAAATCTGGACAGGGGGAGCATAGATACGCAGTATTTT. It yields the protein CASSNTNLDRGSIDTQYF.

J is TRBJ2-7 and V is TRBV28; 12 nucleotides agree with TRBD1. V trimming: 2 bases; J trimming: 5 bases; junction bases outside the gene matches: 7. Germline assignment: CDR1 MDHEN and CDR2 SYDVKM. This CDR3 has 16 residues. CDR3 DNA sequence: TGTGCCAGCAGTTTACGTCCGGGACAGGGGGCCCACGAGCAGTACTTC. Protein sequence: CASSLRPGQGAHEQYF.

The rearrangement uses TRBV7-8 and TRBJ1-5, with D perhaps matching TRBD1 (5 bases). From germline, CDR1 is SGHVS and CDR2 FQNEAQ. Trimming stripped 2 bases from V and 1 base from J, with 9 bases between. The CDR3 sequence is 15 residues long. The CDR3 sequence: CASSLSPGSNQPQHF. CDR3 in DNA: TGTGCCAGCAGCTTAAGCCCAGGGAGCAATCAGCCCCAGCATTTT.

J is TRBJ1-1 and V is TRBV7-8; D may be TRBD1 (6 bases). The germline V gene has CDR1 SGHVS and CDR2 FQNEAQ. Trimming shortened V by 3 bases and J by 5 bases, and 25 bases separated the two germline ends. The CDR3 totals 18 residues. CDR3 protein: CASSLSRGQGLFRTEAFF. The CDR3 region has the DNA TGTGCCAGCAGCTTGTCTCGTGGGCAGGGGTTGTTTCGGACTGAAGCTTTCTTT.

This clone appeared once. The chain uses TRBV6-5 and TRBJ2-1; 9 positions match TRBD2. V was clipped by 8 bases and J by 7 bases; unmatched bases: 12. From germline, CDR1 is MNHEY and CDR2 SVGAGI. The CDR3 is made up of 15 amino acids. The CDR3 sequence: CASSPGRGGLNEQFF. The CDR3 nucleotides are TGTGCCAGCTCGCCGGGGCGGGGGGGCTTAAATGAGCAGTTCTTC.

This sequence joins TRBV24-1 and TRBJ2-5; TRBD2 is a possible D gene (6 bases). V was clipped by 1 base and J by 2 bases, with 13 bases between them. The CDR3 has 16 residues. The germline V gene encodes CDR1 KGHDR and CDR2 SFDVKD. The DNA of the CDR3 is TGTGCCACCAGTGATTTTACAGGAGGGCCTCAAGAGACCCAGTACTTC. This encodes CATSDFTGGPQETQYF.